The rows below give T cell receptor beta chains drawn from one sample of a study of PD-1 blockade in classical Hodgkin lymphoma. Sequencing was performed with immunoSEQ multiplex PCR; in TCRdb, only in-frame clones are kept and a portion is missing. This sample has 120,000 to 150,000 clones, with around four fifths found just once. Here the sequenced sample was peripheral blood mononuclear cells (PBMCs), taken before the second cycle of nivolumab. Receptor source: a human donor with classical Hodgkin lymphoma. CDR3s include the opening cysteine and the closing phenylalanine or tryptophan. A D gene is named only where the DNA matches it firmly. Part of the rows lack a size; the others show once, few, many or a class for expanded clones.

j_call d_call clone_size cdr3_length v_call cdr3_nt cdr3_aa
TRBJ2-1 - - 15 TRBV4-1 TGCGCCAGCAACCAAGCAGGGGGGGGCTACAATGAGCAGTTCTTC CASNQAGGGYNEQFF
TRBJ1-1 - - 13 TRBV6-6 TGTGCCAGCAGTTACACCCGAGACACTGAAGCTTTCTTT CASSYTRDTEAFF
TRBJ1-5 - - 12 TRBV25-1 TGTGCCAGCAGTGAAGACAGTCAGCCCCAGCATTTT CASSEDSQPQHF
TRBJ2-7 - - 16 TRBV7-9 TGTGCCAGCAGCTTAGATAAGCGGGCCGGCTCCTACGAGCAGTACTTC CASSLDKRAGSYEQYF
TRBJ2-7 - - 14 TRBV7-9 TGTGCCAGCAGCCCCCGGACCGGCTCCTACGAGCAGTACTTC CASSPRTGSYEQYF
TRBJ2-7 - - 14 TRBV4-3 TGCGCCAGCAGCCTTCTTGGCGGAACCTACGAGCAGTACTTC CASSLLGGTYEQYF
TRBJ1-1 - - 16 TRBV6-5 TGTGCCAGCAGTTACGACCTTTGGGGGGGGGACACTGAAGCTTTCTTT CASSYDLWGGDTEAFF
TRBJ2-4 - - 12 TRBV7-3 TGTGCCAGCCGCGGGCCCGAGAACATTCAGTACTTC CASRGPENIQYF
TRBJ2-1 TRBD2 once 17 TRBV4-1 TGCGCCAGCAGCCAACGACTAGCGGGGAGCTCCTACAATGAGCAGTTCTTC CASSQRLAGSSYNEQFF
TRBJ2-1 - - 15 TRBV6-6 TGTGCCAGCAGCTTCCGGGACCGCAACCTCAATGAGCAGTTCTTC CASSFRDRNLNEQFF
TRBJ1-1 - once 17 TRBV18 TGTGCCAGCTCACTACTCCGGGACCCCAGTCCTAACACTGAAGCTTTCTTT CASSLLRDPSPNTEAFF
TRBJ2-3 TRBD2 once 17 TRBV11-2 TGTGCCAGCAGCTTATTGGGACTAGCGGGGGGACCAGATACGCAGTATTTT CASSLLGLAGGPDTQYF